Listed below are T cell receptor beta chains from one sample, sequenced in a study of CD8 T cells in ankylosing spondylitis. TCRdb used MiXCR to reprocess the 5' RACE reads, holding one entry per CDR3 protein. The sample lists roughly 91,000 distinct CDR3 sequences, almost 8.5% seen once, with 9.9% in the top ten. Sequenced input: blood, either unsorted or a sorted T cell fraction (not recorded which). The receptors were gathered from a male donor with ankylosing spondylitis or in good health (not recorded which). Both conserved end residues are trimmed from each CDR3. A D gene is named only where the DNA matches it firmly.

CDR3aa	v_gene	j_gene	d_gene
ASSIEWRNTEAF	TRBV19	TRBJ1-1	.
ASNMGQGNGYT	TRBV12-3/TRBV12-4	TRBJ1-2	TRBD1
SATGTGGAQY	TRBV20-1	TRBJ2-5	.
ASRADRGYEQY	TRBV7-9	TRBJ2-7	.
ASSEHGTSGGNNEQF	TRBV25-1	TRBJ2-1	TRBD2
SASPTDRDVFGEQY	TRBV20-1	TRBJ2-7	TRBD1
SVSVGGFNEQY	TRBV29-1	TRBJ2-7	TRBD1
ASSQGPRSTVYNEQF	TRBV4-1	TRBJ2-1	.
ASRSSNQPQH	TRBV12-3/TRBV12-4	TRBJ1-5	.
ATSRDPLSTGSSYEQY	TRBV15	TRBJ2-7	.
ASSGTGGSYNEQF	TRBV7-6	TRBJ2-1	.
ASSFRTDIYGYT	TRBV7-2	TRBJ1-2	.
ASSLDEGRTDTQY	TRBV5-1	TRBJ2-3	.